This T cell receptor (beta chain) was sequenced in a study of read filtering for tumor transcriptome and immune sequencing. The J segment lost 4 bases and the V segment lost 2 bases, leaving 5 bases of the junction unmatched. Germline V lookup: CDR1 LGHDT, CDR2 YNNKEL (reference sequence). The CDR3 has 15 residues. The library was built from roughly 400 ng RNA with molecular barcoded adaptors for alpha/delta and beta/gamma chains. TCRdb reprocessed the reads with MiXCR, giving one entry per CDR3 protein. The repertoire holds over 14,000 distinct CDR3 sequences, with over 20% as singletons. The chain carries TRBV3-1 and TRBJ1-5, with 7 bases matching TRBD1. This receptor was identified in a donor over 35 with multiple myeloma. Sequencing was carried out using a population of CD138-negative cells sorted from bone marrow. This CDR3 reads CASSQNRGGNQPQHF. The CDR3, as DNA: TGTGCCAGCAGCCAAAACAGGGGAGGGAATCAGCCCCAGCATTTT.